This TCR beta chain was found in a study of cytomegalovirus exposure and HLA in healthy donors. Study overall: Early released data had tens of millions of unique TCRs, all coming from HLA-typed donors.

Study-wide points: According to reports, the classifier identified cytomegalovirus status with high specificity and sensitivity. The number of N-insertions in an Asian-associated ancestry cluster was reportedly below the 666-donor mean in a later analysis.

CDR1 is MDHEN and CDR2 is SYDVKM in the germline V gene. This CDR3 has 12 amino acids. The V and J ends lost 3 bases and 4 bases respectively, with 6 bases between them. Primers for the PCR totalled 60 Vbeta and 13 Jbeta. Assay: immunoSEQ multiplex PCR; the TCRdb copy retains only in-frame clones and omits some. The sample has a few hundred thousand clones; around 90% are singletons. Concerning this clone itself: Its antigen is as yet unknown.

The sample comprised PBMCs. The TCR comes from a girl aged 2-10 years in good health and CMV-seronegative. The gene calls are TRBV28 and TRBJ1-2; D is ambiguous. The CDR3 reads CASSFVSYGYTF. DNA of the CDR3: TGTGCCAGCAGTTTTGTCAGCTATGGCTACACCTTC.